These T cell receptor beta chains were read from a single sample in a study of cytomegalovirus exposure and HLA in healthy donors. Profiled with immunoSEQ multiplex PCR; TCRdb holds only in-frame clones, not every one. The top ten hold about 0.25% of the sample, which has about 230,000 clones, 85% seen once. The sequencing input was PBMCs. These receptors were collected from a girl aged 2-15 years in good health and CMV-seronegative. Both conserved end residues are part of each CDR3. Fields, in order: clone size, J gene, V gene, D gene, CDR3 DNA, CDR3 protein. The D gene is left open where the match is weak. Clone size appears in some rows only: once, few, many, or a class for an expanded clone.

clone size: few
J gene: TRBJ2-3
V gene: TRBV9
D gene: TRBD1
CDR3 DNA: TGTGCCAGCAGCACCGGGACAGGGCTCACAGATACGCAGTATTTT
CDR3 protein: CASSTGTGLTDTQYF

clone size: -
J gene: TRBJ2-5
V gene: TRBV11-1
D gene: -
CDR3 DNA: TGTGCCAGCAGCTTAGGCGAAGAGACCCAGTACTTC
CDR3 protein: CASSLGEETQYF

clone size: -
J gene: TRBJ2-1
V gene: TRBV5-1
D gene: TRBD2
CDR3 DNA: TGCGCCAGCAGCCTCCGCGGGGGGGCATCTGAGCAGTTCTTC
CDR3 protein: CASSLRGGASEQFF

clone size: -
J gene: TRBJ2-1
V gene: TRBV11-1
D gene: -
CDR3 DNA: TGTGCCAGCAGCCTCGGGTGGAATGAGCAGTTCTTC
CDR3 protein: CASSLGWNEQFF

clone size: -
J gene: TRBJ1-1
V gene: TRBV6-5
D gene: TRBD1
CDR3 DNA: TGTGCCAGCAGGTACGACAGGGGGTCGGAAGCTTTCTTT
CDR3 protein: CASRYDRGSEAFF

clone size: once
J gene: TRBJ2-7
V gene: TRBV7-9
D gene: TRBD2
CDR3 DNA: TGTGCCAGCAGCTTAGCGTCTTTCGGGACTAGCGGGAGGGCCGGTGAGCAGTACTTC
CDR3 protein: CASSLASFGTSGRAGEQYF

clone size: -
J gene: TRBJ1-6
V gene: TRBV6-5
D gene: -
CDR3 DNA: TGTGCCAGCAGCCCGGACGGGGGGGGTTCACCCCTCCACTTT
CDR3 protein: CASSPDGGGSPLHF

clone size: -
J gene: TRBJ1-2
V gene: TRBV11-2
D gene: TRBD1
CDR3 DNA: TGTGCCAGCAGCTTAGAAAGGACAGGGACGGGCTATGGCTACACCTTC
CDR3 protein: CASSLERTGTGYGYTF

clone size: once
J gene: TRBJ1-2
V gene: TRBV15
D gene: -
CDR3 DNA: TGTGCCACCAGCAGAGATCGCTTGCGGAGAAACTATGGCTACACCTTC
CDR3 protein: CATSRDRLRRNYGYTF

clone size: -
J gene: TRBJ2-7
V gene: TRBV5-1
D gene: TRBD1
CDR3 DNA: TGCGCCAGCAGCTTGGCCACAGGGGGAGGAACCTACGAGCAGTACTTC
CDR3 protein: CASSLATGGGTYEQYF

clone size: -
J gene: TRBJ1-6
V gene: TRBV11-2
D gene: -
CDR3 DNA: TGTGCCAGCAGGTTAAGGGGGAGCTCCTATAATTCACCCCTCCACTTT
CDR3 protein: CASRLRGSSYNSPLHF

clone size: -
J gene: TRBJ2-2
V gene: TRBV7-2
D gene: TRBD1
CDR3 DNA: TGTGCCAGCAGCTTCTCCGGGACAGGGGGGGCCGGGGAGCTGTTTTTT
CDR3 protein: CASSFSGTGGAGELFF

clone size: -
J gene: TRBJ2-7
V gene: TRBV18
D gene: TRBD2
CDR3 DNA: TGTGCCAGCTCACCCGCGACTAGCGGGAGGCCTGAGCAGTACTTC
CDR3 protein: CASSPATSGRPEQYF

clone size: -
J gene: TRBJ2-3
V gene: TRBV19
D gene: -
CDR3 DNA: TGTGCCAGTAGTATTCTGACGTCCGCGGGCACAGATACGCAGTATTTT
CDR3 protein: CASSILTSAGTDTQYF

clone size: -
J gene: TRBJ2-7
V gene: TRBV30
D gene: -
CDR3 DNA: TGTGCCTGGAACAGGGCGGACGAGCAGTACTTC
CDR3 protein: CAWNRADEQYF

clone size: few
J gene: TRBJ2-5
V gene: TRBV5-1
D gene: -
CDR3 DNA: TGCGCCAGCAGCTTGGCACCAGAAGAGACCCAGTACTTC
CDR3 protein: CASSLAPEETQYF

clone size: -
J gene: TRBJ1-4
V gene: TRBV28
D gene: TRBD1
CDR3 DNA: TGTGCCAGCAGTGCATCCGGGACAGGGCTAGAAAAACTGTTTTTT
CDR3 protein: CASSASGTGLEKLFF

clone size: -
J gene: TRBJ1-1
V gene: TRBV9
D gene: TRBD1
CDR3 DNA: TGTGCCAGCAGCCGGGACAGGGACACTGAAGCTTTCTTT
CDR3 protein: CASSRDRDTEAFF

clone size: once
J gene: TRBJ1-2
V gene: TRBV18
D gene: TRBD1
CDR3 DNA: TGTGCCAGCTCAGCCCATGACAGGGCCATCGACTATGGCTACACCTTC
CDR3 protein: CASSAHDRAIDYGYTF

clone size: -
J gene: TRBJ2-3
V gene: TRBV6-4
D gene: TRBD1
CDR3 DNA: TGTGCCAGCAGTTCGGAGACAGGGGGCACAGATACGCAGTATTTT
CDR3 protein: CASSSETGGTDTQYF

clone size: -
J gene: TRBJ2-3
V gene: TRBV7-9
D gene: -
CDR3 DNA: TGTTCCAGCAGCTTTCCTTCGGGTACGCAGTATTTT
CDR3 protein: CSSSFPSGTQYF

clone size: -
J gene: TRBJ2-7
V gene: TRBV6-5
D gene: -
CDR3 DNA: TGTGCCAGCAGTTACTCGCGTCGGGACGAGCAGTACTTC
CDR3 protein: CASSYSRRDEQYF

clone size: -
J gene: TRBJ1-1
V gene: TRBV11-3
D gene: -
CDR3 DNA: TGTGCCAGCTCCGCCAGGGTGAACTCTGAAGCTTTCTTT
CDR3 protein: CASSARVNSEAFF

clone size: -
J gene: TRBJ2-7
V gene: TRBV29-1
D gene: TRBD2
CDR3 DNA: TGCAGCGTCGGGACTACCAATACCCACGAGCAGTACTTC
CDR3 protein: CSVGTTNTHEQYF

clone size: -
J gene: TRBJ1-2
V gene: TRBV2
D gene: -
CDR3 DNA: TGTGCCAGCAGTGAGGCGGGGAGAGGCTACACCTTC
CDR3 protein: CASSEAGRGYTF

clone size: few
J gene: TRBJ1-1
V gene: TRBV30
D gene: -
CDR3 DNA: TGTGCCTGGAGTATAACAACGACAGTGAACACTGAAGCTTTCTTT
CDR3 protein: CAWSITTTVNTEAFF

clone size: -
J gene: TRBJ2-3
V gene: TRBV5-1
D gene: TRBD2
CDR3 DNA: TGCGCCAGCAGCGATAGCGGGAGCGCAGATACGCAGTATTTT
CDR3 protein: CASSDSGSADTQYF

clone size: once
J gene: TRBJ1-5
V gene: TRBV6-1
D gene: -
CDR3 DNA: TGTGCCAGCACGGCCAGGGGTGAGGATCAGCCCCAGCATTTT
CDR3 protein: CASTARGEDQPQHF

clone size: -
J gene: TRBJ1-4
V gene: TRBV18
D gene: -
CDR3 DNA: TGTGCCAGCTCACCCAGGGTGGACAGCGTGGGACTGTTTTTT
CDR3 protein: CASSPRVDSVGLFF

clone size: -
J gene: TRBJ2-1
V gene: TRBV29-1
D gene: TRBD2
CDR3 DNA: TGCAGCGTCACTAGCGGGAGAAATGAGCAGTTCTTC
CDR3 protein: CSVTSGRNEQFF

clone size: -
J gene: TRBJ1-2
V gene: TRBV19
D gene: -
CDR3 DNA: TGTGCCAGTAGTATCCCCGGGACAAATGGCTACACCTTC
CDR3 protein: CASSIPGTNGYTF

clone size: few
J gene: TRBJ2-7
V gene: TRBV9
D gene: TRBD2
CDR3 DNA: TGTGCCAGCGCCCGACTAGCGGGTGCACGTGAGCAGTACTTC
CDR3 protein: CASARLAGAREQYF

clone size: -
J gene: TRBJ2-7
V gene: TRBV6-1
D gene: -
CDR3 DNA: TGTGCCAGCAGCCCCGTGAGGGCCAGCTCCTACGAGCAGTACTTC
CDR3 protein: CASSPVRASSYEQYF

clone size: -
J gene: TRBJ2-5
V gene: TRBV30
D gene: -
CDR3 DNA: TGTGCCTGGGGCGACGGGGTAGGGGAGACCCAGTACTTC
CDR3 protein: CAWGDGVGETQYF

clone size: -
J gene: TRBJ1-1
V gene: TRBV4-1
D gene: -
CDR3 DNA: TGCGCCAGCAGCCAAGAAGGGCACAGGGTTGACACTGAAGCTTTCTTT
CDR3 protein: CASSQEGHRVDTEAFF

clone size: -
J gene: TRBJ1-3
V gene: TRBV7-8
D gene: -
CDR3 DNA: TGTGCCAGCAGCTTCGGCGGCCCTGGAAACACCATATATTTT
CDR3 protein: CASSFGGPGNTIYF

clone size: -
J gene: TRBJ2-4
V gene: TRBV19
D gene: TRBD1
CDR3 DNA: TGTGCCAGTTCTCCTAGGACAGGTTTAGCCAAAAACATTCAGTACTTC
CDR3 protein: CASSPRTGLAKNIQYF

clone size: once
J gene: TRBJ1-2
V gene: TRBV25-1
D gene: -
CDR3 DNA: TGTGCCAGCGGAGACAGGCTAAACTATGGCTACACCTTC
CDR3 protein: CASGDRLNYGYTF

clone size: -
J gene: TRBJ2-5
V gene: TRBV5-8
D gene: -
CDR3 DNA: TGTGCCAGCAGCTTGGGGAGACAGATCCAAGAGACCCAGTACTTC
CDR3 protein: CASSLGRQIQETQYF

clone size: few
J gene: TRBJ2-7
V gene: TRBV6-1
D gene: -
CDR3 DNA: TGTGCCAGCAGTCCCCCTAGGCCATCCTACGAGCAGTACTTC
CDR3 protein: CASSPPRPSYEQYF

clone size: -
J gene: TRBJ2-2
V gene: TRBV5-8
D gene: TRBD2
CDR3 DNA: TGTGCCAGCAGCTTGGTTCTAGCGGGGATCGGGAACACCGGGGAGCTGTTTTTT
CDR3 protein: CASSLVLAGIGNTGELFF